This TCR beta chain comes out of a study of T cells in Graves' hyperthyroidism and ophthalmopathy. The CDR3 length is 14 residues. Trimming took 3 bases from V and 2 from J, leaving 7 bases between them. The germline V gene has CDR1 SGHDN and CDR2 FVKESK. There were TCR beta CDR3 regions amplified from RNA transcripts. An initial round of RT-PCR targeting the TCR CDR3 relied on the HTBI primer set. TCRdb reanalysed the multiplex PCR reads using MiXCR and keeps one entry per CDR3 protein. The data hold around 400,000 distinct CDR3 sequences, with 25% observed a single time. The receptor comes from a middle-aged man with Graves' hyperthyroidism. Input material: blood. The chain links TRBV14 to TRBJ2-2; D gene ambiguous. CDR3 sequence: CASSQQINTGELFF. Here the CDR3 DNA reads TGTGCCAGCAGCCAGCAGATAAACACCGGGGAGCTGTTTTTT.